The T cell receptor beta chain under discussion was sequenced for a study of T cell responses to AZD1222 COVID-19 vaccine. Germline V gene sequence: CDR1 LNHNV, CDR2 YYDKDF (reference sequence). The ends lost 6 bases at V and 11 bases at J; junction bases unmatched: 8. The CDR3 is made up of 12 amino acids. This clone was seen only once. Libraries were prepared by immunoSEQ multiplex PCR; TCRdb keeps only in-frame clonotypes and omits some of them. This sample has 95,000 to 150,000 clones, with about 89% found just once. The V gene is TRBV15, the J gene TRBJ1-1; 8 nucleotides line up with TRBD1. Source: peripheral blood, taken on day 0 of AZD1222 vaccination. The clonotype was recovered from an adult in good health. CDR3 coding DNA: TGTGCCACCAGTCAGGACAGGGCACGGGCTTTCTTT. It yields the protein CATSQDRARAFF.